A single sample gave rise to the 30 T cell receptor beta chains below, sequenced in a study of shared clonotypes between healthy human individuals. The method was immunoSEQ multiplex PCR; TCRdb's version includes in-frame clones alone and lacks a portion of them. The repertoire includes 650,000 to 800,000 clones, 55% to 80% of them detected once, and 1.8% sits in the top ten. Sequences were obtained from memory CD4+ T cells sorted from blood. The subset denotes: CD45RA-negative fraction. These receptors were obtained from a woman aged 25 to 39 in good health.

The J gene is TRBJ2-2, the V gene TRBV12-5; D is undetermined. V dropped 3 bases and J dropped 4 bases, with 12 bases sitting between them. The length of the CDR3 is 15 residues. Germline V lookup: CDR1 LGHNT, CDR2 FRNRAP. CDR3 bases: TGTGCTAGTGGTTTCCTGGGTTCTGGCACCGGGGAGCTGTTTTTT. Translation gives CASGFLGSGTGELFF.

The chain joins TRBV5-5 to TRBJ2-3, with a tentative D call TRBD1 (6 bases). V was pared by 3 bases and J by 3 bases, with 8 bases between. CDR1 and CDR2 (germline): SGHKS, YYEKEE (reference sequence). This CDR3 comprises 13 residues. CDR3 loop: CASSYRATDTQYF. CDR3 DNA sequence: TGTGCCAGCAGCTACAGGGCAACAGATACGCAGTATTTT.

The genes are TRBV18 and TRBJ2-5; D is undetermined. Trimming shortened V by 4 bases and J by 1 base, and 10 bases separated the two germline ends. The CDR3 is 14 amino acids. Germline V lookup: CDR1 KGHSH, CDR2 LQKENI. The CDR3 nucleotides are TGTGCCAGCTCACGTCGACCGACCCAAGAGACCCAGTACTTC. Translation: CASSRRPTQETQYF.

This clone has a count of ten or more. The V gene is TRBV6-1, the J gene TRBJ2-7; 9 bases fit TRBD2. V lost 3 bases and J lost 2; bases outside the gene matches: 5. The CDR3 contains 15 residues. Germline V gives CDR1 MNHNS, CDR2 SASEGT. CDR3 DNA: TGTGCCAGCAGTGAGGGACTAGCCGAAACCTACGAGCAGTACTTC. Protein product: CASSEGLAETYEQYF.

Of note for this clone: This CDR3 is also generated by other DNA sequences in the sample. The chain joins TRBV5-1 to TRBJ2-7; TRBD2 matches at 13 bases. This CDR3 region has 14 residues. The trim removed 2 bases at V and 5 bases at J, leaving 1 base unmatched. Germline V gene sequence: CDR1 SGHRS, CDR2 YFSETQ. The CDR3 spells CASSFGTSGNEQYF. In nucleotides, the CDR3 is TGCGCCAGCAGCTTTGGGACTAGCGGGAACGAGCAGTACTTC.

This clone has just one count. The chain couples TRBV6-5 to TRBJ1-1; D not certain. The germline V and J ends were trimmed by 0 bases and 1 base, with 9 bases remaining between them. CDR3 size: 15 residues. CDR1 and CDR2 (germline): MNHEY, SVGAGI. The CDR3 nucleotides are TGTGCCAGCAGTTACTCGAGTGCGGAGAACACTGAAGCTTTCTTT. Translation: CASSYSSAENTEAFF.

This clone appeared a few times. The genes are TRBV10-2 and TRBJ1-2, with D tentatively TRBD1 (5 bases). This CDR3 is built from 11 residues. The V gene lost 4 bases and the J gene lost 7 bases, with 7 bases spanning the gap. The V gene's germline CDR1 is WSHSY and CDR2 SAAADI. The CDR3: CASSAQGGYTF. The CDR3, as DNA: TGCGCCAGCAGTGCGCAGGGTGGCTACACCTTC.

V usage is TRBV15 and J usage is TRBJ2-3, with 12 bases aligning to TRBD2. Trimming removed 5 bases from V and 6 bases from J; junction bases left unmatched: 6. Germline CDR1 LNHNV, CDR2 YYDKDF (reference sequence). CDR3 length equals 15 residues. The CDR3 DNA sequence: TGTGCCACCAGCCGATGGACTAGCGGGGACGATACGCAGTATTTT. This translates into CATSRWTSGDDTQYF.

This chain's CDR3 is CASSQERGQGNEKLFF. The CDR3 DNA sequence: TGTGCCAGCAGCCAAGAAAGGGGACAGGGGAATGAAAAACTGTTTTTT. The chain is built from TRBV14 and TRBJ1-4; TRBD1 agrees at 10 bases. Germline CDR1 and CDR2: SGHDN and FVKESK. The CDR3 has 16 amino acids. J gave up 5 bases and V 0 bases, and 3 bases lay outside the gene matches.

The DNA for the CDR3 is TGTGCCAGTACCGTCTCACCGGGCGGGGCTCAGCCCCAGCATTTT. It is translated as CASTVSPGGAQPQHF. The chain links TRBV19 to TRBJ1-5, with D maybe TRBD1 (5 bases). This CDR3 spans 15 amino acids. V was pared by 7 bases and J by 6 bases, with 19 bases between. Germline V gene lookup returns CDR1 LNHDA and CDR2 SQIVND (reference sequence).

The chain uses TRBV7-9 and TRBJ2-7, with 7 bases identical to TRBD1. Germline CDR1 and CDR2: SEHNR and FQNEAQ (reference sequence). With 6 bases clipped from V and 7 bases from J, the junction kept 6 bases outside the gene matches. The CDR3 contains 12 residues. CDR3 DNA: TGTGCCAGCAGGATGGGACAGATGGAGCAGTACTTC. Its translation is CASRMGQMEQYF.

The chain carries TRBV5-4 and TRBJ1-5; TRBD1 matches 9 bases. The CDR3 spans 16 residues. Germline assignment: CDR1 SGHNT and CDR2 YYREEE (reference sequence). Losses at the gene ends were 10 bases for V and 6 bases for J; bases not matched to a gene: 17. The CDR3 bases are TGTGCCCCTTACCGCCGGGACAGGGAGTTCGGTCAGCCCCAGCATTTT. Translating gives CAPYRRDREFGQPQHF.

A word on this clone: One end of the junction varies from germline; a read error may be responsible. The chain carries TRBV11-2 and TRBJ2-3; 9 nucleotides agree with TRBD2. CDR1 is SGHAT, CDR2 FQNNGV, per germline. CDR3 length: 15 amino acids. CDR3 nucleotides: TGTGCCAGCAGCCCAGCGGGAGGTCTCACAGATGCGCAGTATTTT. It translates to CASSPAGGLTDAQYF.

The chain combines TRBV7-2 with TRBJ1-1; no firm D call. Germline CDR1 is SGHTA and CDR2 is FQGNSA. The CDR3 is made up of 14 amino acids. Trimming took off 5 bases at V and 2 bases at J, with 12 bases between the two ends. The CDR3 sequence: CASSHPSRNTEAFF. As DNA, the CDR3 is TGTGCCAGCAGCCATCCATCAAGAAACACTGAAGCTTTCTTT.

The rearrangement links TRBV7-9 to TRBJ2-1; 10 bases map to TRBD2. CDR3 length: 16 amino acids. With 5 bases clipped from V and 8 bases from J, the junction kept 12 bases outside the gene matches. The germline V gene has CDR1 SEHNR and CDR2 FQNEAQ (reference sequence). The CDR3 reads CASSAGLASLRDEQFF. DNA of the CDR3: TGTGCCAGCAGCGCGGGACTAGCGTCTCTTAGAGATGAGCAGTTCTTC.

In its sample, this clone was seen many times. J is TRBJ2-1 and V is TRBV2, with 10 bases matching TRBD1. J lost 8 bases, V lost 6 bases, and 13 bases had no gene match. The CDR3 totals 16 residues. CDR1 and CDR2 from the germline V gene are SNHLY and FYNNEI. CDR3 DNA sequence: TGTGCCAGCAGAGCCCTAGTGGGACAGGGGATCCATGAGCAGTTCTTC. Translation: CASRALVGQGIHEQFF. The full variable domain, rest sourced from reference TRBV2 and TRBJ2-1, is EPEVTQTPSHQVTQMGQEVILRCVPISNHLYFYWYRQILGQKVEFLVSFYNNEISEKSEIFDDQFSVERPDGSNFTLKIRSTKLEDSAMYFCASRALVGQGIHEQFFGPGTRLTVL.

With regard to this clone: The same CDR3 is also encoded by other DNA sequences in this sample. CDR3 nucleotides: TGTGCCAGTAGTATTGTGGCGGGACGCACAGATACGCAGTATTTT. The encoded protein is CASSIVAGRTDTQYF. This rearrangement joins TRBV19 to TRBJ2-3; D is possibly TRBD2 (6 bases). V was shortened by 3 bases and J by 1 base, with 11 bases between the two germline ends. Germline loops: CDR1 LNHDA, CDR2 SQIVND (reference sequence). This CDR3 has 15 residues.

This chain connects TRBV5-6 to TRBJ2-5; 12 bases are a match to TRBD2. The CDR3 is made up of 13 amino acids. The trim removed 4 bases at V and 5 bases at J, leaving 0 bases unmatched. Germline V gives CDR1 SGHDT, CDR2 YYEEEE. Here the CDR3 reads CASSLAGGETQYF. DNA for the CDR3: TGTGCCAGCAGCCTAGCGGGAGGGGAGACCCAGTACTTC.

This clone occurred once. The chain combines TRBV29-1 with TRBJ1-2, with 10 bases that match TRBD1. V lost 4 bases and J lost 4; bases outside the gene matches: 6. The CDR3 is made up of 14 amino acids. CDR1 is SQVTM and CDR2 is ANQGSEA in the germline V gene. The CDR3 bases are TGCAGCGTTGGGGACAGGGGCCGGCGCTATGGCTACACCTTC. Translating it yields CSVGDRGRRYGYTF. The full variable domain, with the rest looked up from reference TRBV29-1 and TRBJ1-2, is SAVISQKPSRDICQRGTSLTIQCQVDSQVTMMFWYRQQPGQSLTLIATANQGSEATYESGFVIDKFPISRPNLTFSTLTVSNMSPEDSSIYLCSVGDRGRRYGYTFGSGTRLTVV.

This clone was detected a few times. This chain connects TRBV2 to TRBJ1-3; D gene unclear. Trimming took 5 bases from V and 4 from J, leaving 9 bases between them. Germline loops: CDR1 SNHLY, CDR2 FYNNEI. CDR3 length: 13 residues. The CDR3 DNA reads as TGTGCCAGCAGTCCCCCCCCAGGAAACACCATATATTTT. Protein sequence: CASSPPPGNTIYF.

The chain links TRBV30 to TRBJ1-6, with 7 bases fitting TRBD1. There are 18 residues in the CDR3. With 1 base clipped from V and 4 bases from J, the junction kept 13 bases outside the gene matches. Germline loops: CDR1 GTSNPN, CDR2 SVGIG (reference sequence). The CDR3 bases are TGTGCCTGGAGTGCTGCGGGGACAGAACTTGCTTATAATTCACCCCTCCACTTT. Translating gives CAWSAAGTELAYNSPLHF.

The CDR3 reads CASSLRTSGANVLTF. CDR3 nucleotide sequence: TGTGCCAGCAGCTTGAGGACCTCTGGGGCCAACGTCCTGACTTTC. V usage is TRBV7-2 and J usage is TRBJ2-6; D is unclear. CDR3 length: 15 amino acids. The V end was cut by 3 bases, the J end by 0 bases, with 6 bases between. Germline lookup yields CDR1 SGHTA and CDR2 FQGNSA.

In its sample, this clone was seen a few times. The gene calls are TRBV9 and TRBJ2-5; TRBD2 is a possible D gene (6 bases). The J call is doubtful: the DNA matches TRBJ2-7 better. Germline V gives CDR1 SGDLS, CDR2 YYNGEE. The CDR3 covers 14 residues. The CDR3: CASSARGWGYEQYF. In DNA form, the CDR3 reads TGTGCCAGCAGCGCCCGGGGGTGGGGATACGAGCAGTACTTC.

The gene calls are TRBV11-3 and TRBJ2-2, with D unclear. This CDR3 contains 14 residues. Germline V CDR1 and CDR2: SGHNT, YENEEA. V was pared by 5 bases and J by 1 base, with 8 bases between. The DNA for the CDR3 is TGTGCCAGCAGCCCAGCCAGGAACACCGGGGAGCTGTTTTTT. This translates into CASSPARNTGELFF.

V gene TRBV30 combines with J gene TRBJ2-5; 7 bases line up with TRBD2. The CDR3 is 14 amino acids. CDR1 GTSNPN and CDR2 SVGIG come from the germline V gene (reference sequence). The V and J ends lost 3 bases and 9 bases, in that order; junction bases with no gene match: 13. The CDR3: CAWSLNAGEGAQYF. CDR3 DNA: TGTGCCTGGAGCCTCAACGCGGGGGAAGGGGCCCAGTACTTC. The full variable domain, rest sourced from reference TRBV30 and TRBJ2-5, is SQTIHQWPATLVQPVGSPLSLECTVEGTSNPNLYWYRQAAGRGLQLLFYSVGIGQISSEVPQNLSASRPQDRQFILSSKKLLLSDSGFYLCAWSLNAGEGAQYFGPGTRLLVL.

The chain's CDR3 is CASRLRARSGANVLTF. CDR3 DNA: TGTGCCAGCCGTCTTCGAGCGCGCTCTGGGGCCAACGTCCTGACTTTC. The rearrangement links TRBV27 to TRBJ2-6; D call uncertain. This CDR3 contains 16 residues. The germline V gene has CDR1 MNHEY and CDR2 SMNVEV (reference sequence). Trimming took off 8 bases at V and 0 bases at J, with 14 bases between the two ends.

The chain is built from TRBV18 and TRBJ2-3, with 8 bases lining up with TRBD2. The trim removed 3 bases at V and 2 bases at J, leaving 1 base unmatched. CDR1 and CDR2 from the germline V gene are KGHSH and LQKENI. The CDR3 length is 14 residues. CDR3 nucleotide sequence: TGTGCCAGCTCACCGCGGGAGGTCACAGATACGCAGTATTTT. It is translated as CASSPREVTDTQYF.

The genes are TRBV6-6 and TRBJ2-2, with 9 bases matching TRBD1. The CDR3 totals 14 residues. CDR1 is MNHNY, CDR2 SVGAGI, per germline (reference sequence). V lost 7 bases to trimming and J lost 3 bases; unmatched junction nucleotides: 3. The CDR3 bases are TGTGCCAGCAAGGACAGGGGAGACACCGGGGAGCTGTTTTTT. Its translation is CASKDRGDTGELFF.

The chain is built from TRBV7-2 and TRBJ2-1, with D perhaps matching TRBD2 (6 bases). V lost 5 bases, J lost 1 base, and 15 bases lay in between. There are 16 residues in the CDR3. Germline V gene data show CDR1 as SGHTA and CDR2 as FQGNSA. CDR3 residues: CASSGRAGRSYNEQFF. As DNA, the CDR3 is TGTGCCAGCAGCGGTAGGGCGGGAAGGTCCTACAATGAGCAGTTCTTC.

The gene calls are TRBV27 and TRBJ1-4; D is unclear. The CDR3 spans 15 residues. CDR1 is MNHEY, CDR2 SMNVEV, per germline (reference sequence). Trimming left V 5 bases short and J 10 bases short, with 20 bases between. The CDR3 protein is CASSHPLASGGKLFF. In DNA, the CDR3 is TGTGCCAGCAGTCACCCCCTGGCCTCAGGCGGAAAACTGTTTTTT.